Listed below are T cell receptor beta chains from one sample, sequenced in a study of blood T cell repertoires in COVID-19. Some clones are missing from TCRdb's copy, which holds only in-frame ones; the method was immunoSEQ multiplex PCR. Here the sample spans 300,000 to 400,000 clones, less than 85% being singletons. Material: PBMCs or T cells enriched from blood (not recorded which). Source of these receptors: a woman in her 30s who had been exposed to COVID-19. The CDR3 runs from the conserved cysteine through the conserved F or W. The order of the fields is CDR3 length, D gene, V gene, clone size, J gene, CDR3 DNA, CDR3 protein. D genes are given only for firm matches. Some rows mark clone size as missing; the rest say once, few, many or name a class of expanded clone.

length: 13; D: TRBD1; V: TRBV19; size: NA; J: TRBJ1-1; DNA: TGTGCCAGTAGTTCGACAGGGAATACTGAAGCTTTCTTT; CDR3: CASSSTGNTEAFF
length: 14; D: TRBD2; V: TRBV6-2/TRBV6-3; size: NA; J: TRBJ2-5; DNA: TGTGCCAGCAGCCCCGGTTTAGCGGGAGGGACCCAGTACTTC; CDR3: CASSPGLAGGTQYF
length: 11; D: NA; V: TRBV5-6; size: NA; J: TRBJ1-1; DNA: TGTGCCACCCAGGGTGGAACTGAAGCTTTCTTT; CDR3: CATQGGTEAFF
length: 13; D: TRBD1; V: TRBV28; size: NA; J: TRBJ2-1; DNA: TGTGCCAGCAGCCTTACAGGGGACAATGAGCAGTTCTTC; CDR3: CASSLTGDNEQFF
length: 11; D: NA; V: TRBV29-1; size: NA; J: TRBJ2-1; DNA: TGCAGCGTTGAACGTACAGGAGCGCAGTTCTTC; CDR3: CSVERTGAQFF
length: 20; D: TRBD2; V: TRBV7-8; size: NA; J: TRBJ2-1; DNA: TGTGCCAGCAGCCGCTTGGTCCCAATGAGCGGGAGGAGCTCCTACAATGAGCAGTTCTTC; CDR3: CASSRLVPMSGRSSYNEQFF
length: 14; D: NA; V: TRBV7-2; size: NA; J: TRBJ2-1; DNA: TGTGCCAGCAGCTTCGGTGCAACCAACAATGAGCAGTTCTTC; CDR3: CASSFGATNNEQFF
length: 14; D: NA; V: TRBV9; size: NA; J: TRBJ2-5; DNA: TGTGCCAGCAGCGTAGCGGGAGCGAGGGAGACCCAGTACTTC; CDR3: CASSVAGARETQYF
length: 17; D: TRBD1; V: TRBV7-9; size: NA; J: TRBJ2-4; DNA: TGTGCCAGCAGCTTAGCTGAGTACAGGGGTGGGAAAAACATTCAGTACTTC; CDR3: CASSLAEYRGGKNIQYF
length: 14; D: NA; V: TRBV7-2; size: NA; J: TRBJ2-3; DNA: TGTGCCAGCAGCTTAGCTAGGACTCCAGATACGCAGTATTTT; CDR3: CASSLARTPDTQYF
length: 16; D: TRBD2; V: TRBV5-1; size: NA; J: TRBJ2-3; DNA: TGCGCCAGCAGCTTGGATGGCGGGGGGTCCACAGATACGCAGTATTTT; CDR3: CASSLDGGGSTDTQYF
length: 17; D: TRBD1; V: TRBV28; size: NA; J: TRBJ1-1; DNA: TGTGCCAGCAGTGGACCACAGGGGGCGAACTTGAACACTGAAGCTTTCTTT; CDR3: CASSGPQGANLNTEAFF
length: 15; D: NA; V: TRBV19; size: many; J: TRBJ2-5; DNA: TGTGCCAGTAGTATAAACGGCCGGGGGGCAGAGACCCAGTACTTC; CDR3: CASSINGRGAETQYF
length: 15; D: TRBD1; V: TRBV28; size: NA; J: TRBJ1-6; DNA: TGTGCCAGCTTGGGGGCCGGGACAGGGAATTCACCCCTCCACTTT; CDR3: CASLGAGTGNSPLHF
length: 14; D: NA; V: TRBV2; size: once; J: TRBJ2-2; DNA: TGTGCCAGCAGTGTCCCACAGGGTTCCGGGGAGCTGTTTTTT; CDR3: CASSVPQGSGELFF
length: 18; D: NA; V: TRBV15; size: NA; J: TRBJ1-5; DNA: TGTGCCACCAGCAGAGATGGAATCGGGACATTTAGCAATCAGCCCCAGCATTTT; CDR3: CATSRDGIGTFSNQPQHF
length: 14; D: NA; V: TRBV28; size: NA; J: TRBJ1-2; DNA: TGTGCCAGCAGCGAAGTCAGGGCCTTCTATGGCTACACCTTC; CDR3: CASSEVRAFYGYTF
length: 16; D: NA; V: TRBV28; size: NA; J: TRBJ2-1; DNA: TGTGCCAGCAGTCGACCCCCCGGGGGCTCCTACAATGAGCAGTTCTTC; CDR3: CASSRPPGGSYNEQFF
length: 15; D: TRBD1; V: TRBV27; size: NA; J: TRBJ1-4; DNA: TGTGCCAGCAGTTCGTGGACAGGCACCAATGAAAAACTGTTTTTT; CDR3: CASSSWTGTNEKLFF
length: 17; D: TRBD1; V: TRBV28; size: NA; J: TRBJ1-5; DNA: TGTGCCAGCCAACCGGGACAGGTTTTTTATAGCAATCAGCCCCAGCATTTT; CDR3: CASQPGQVFYSNQPQHF
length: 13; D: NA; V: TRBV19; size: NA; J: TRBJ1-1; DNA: TGTGCCAGTAGTATCGGGAGAAACACTGAAGCTTTCTTT; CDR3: CASSIGRNTEAFF
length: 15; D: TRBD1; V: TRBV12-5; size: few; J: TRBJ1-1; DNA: TGTGCTAGTGGTTTAACAACAGGGGGCAACACTGAAGCTTTCTTT; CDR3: CASGLTTGGNTEAFF
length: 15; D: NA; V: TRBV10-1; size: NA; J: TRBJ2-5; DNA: TGCGCCAGCAGTAAGAATAGCGGTCGGGGAGAGACCCAGTACTTC; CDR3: CASSKNSGRGETQYF